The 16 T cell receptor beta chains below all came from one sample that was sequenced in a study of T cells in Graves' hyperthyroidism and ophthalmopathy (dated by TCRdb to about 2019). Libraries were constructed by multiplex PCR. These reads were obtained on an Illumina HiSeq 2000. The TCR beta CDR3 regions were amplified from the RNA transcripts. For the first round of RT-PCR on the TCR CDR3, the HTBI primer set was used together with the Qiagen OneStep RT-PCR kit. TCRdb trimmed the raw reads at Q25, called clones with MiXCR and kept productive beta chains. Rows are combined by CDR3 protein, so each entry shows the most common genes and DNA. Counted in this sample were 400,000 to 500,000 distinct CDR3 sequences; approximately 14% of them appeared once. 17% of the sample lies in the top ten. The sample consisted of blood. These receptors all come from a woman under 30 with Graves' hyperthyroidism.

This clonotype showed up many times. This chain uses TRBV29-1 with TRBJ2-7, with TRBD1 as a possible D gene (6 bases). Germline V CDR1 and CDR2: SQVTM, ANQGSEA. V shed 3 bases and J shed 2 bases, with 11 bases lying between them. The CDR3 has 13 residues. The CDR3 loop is CSVEAGEPYEQYF. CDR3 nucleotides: TGCAGCGTTGAGGCAGGGGAACCCTACGAGCAGTACTTC.

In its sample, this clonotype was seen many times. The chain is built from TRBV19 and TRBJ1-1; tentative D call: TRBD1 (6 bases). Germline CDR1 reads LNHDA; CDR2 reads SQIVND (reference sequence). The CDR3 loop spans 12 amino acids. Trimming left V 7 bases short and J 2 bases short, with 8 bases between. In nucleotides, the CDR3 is TGTGCCAGTAACAGGGCAAACACTGAAGCTTTCTTT. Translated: CASNRANTEAFF.

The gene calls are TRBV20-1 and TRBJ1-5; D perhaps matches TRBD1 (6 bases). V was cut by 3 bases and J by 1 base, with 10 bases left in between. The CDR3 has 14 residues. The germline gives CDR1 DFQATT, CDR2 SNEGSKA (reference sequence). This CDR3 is CSARFTGSNQPQHF. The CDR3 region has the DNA TGCAGTGCTAGGTTCACAGGGAGCAATCAGCCCCAGCATTTT.

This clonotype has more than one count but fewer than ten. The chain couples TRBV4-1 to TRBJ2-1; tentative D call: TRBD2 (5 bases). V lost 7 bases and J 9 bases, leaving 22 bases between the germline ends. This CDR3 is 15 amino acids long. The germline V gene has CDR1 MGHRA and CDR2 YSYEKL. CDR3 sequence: CASISVEGLRSEQFF. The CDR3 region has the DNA TGCGCCAGCATCTCGGTAGAGGGCCTTCGTAGTGAGCAGTTCTTC.

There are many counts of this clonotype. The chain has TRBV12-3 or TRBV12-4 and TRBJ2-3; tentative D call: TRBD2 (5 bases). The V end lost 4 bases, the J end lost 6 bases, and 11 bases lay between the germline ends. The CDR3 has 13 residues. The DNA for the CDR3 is TGTGCCAGCAGTTATGGAGGCCCCGATACGCAGTATTTT. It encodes CASSYGGPDTQYF.

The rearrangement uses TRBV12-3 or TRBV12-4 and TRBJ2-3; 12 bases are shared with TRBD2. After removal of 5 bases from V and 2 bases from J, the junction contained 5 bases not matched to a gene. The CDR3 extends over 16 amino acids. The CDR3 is CASSPLAGGTTDTQYF. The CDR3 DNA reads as TGTGCCAGCAGTCCCCTAGCGGGAGGGACCACAGATACGCAGTATTTT.

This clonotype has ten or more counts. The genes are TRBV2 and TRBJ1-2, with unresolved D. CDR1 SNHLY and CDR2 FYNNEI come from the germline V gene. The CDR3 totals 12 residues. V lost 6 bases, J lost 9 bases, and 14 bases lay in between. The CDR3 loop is CASSGSGESYTF. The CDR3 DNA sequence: TGTGCCAGCAGCGGTAGCGGGGAGAGCTACACCTTC. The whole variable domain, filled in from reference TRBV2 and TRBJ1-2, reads EPEVTQTPSHQVTQMGQEVILRCVPISNHLYFYWYRQILGQKVEFLVSFYNNEISEKSEIFDDQFSVERPDGSNFTLKIRSTKLEDSAMYFCASSGSGESYTFGSGTRLTVV.

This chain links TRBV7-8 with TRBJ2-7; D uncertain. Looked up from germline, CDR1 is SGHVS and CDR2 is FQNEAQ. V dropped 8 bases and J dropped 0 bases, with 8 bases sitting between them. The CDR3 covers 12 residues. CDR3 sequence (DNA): TGTGCCAGCCAGTCCGACTCCTACGAGCAGTACTTC. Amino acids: CASQSDSYEQYF.

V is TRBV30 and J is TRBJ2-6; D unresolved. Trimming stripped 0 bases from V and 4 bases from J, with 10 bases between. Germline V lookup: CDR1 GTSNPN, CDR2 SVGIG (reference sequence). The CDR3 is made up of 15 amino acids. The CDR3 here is CAWSVDGLGANVLTF. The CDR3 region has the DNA TGTGCCTGGAGTGTAGACGGATTGGGGGCCAACGTCCTGACTTTC. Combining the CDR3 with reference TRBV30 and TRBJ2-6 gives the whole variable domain SQTIHQWPATLVQPVGSPLSLECTVEGTSNPNLYWYRQAAGRGLQLLFYSVGIGQISSEVPQNLSASRPQDRQFILSSKKLLLSDSGFYLCAWSVDGLGANVLTFGAGSRLTVL.

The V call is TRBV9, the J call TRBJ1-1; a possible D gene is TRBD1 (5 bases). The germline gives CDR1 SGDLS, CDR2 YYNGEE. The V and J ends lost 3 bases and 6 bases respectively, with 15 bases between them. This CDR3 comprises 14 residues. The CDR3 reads CASSAGGGGAEAFF. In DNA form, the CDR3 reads TGTGCCAGCAGCGCCGGGGGGGGGGGGGCTGAAGCTTTCTTT.

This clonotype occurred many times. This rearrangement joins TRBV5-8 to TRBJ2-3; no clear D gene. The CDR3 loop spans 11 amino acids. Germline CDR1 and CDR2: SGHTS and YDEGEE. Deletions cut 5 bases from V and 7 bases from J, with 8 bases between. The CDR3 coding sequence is TGTGCCAGCAGGGACGGCAATACGCAGTATTTT. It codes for CASRDGNTQYF.

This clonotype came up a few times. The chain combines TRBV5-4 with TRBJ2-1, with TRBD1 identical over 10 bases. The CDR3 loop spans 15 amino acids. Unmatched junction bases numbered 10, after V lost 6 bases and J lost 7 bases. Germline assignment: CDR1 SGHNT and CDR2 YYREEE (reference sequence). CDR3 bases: TGTGCCAGCAACGCCCCGGGACAGGGGAAAAATGAGCAGTTCTTC. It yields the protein CASNAPGQGKNEQFF.

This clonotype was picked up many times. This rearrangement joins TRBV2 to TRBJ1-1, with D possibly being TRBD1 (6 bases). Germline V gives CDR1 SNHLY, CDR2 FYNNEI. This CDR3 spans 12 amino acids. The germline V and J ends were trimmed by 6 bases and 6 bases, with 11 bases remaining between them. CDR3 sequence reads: CASRVAGAEAFF. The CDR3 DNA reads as TGTGCCAGCAGAGTGGCAGGGGCTGAAGCTTTCTTT.

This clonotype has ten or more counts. The CDR3 loop reads CASSQVAGAGEQFF. The CDR3 DNA is TGCGCCAGCAGCCAAGTGGCGGGAGCCGGTGAGCAGTTCTTC. The rearrangement joins TRBV4-1 to TRBJ2-1; the match to TRBD2 covers 7 bases. The germline V gene encodes CDR1 MGHRA and CDR2 YSYEKL. V was clipped by 1 base and J by 9 bases; unmatched bases: 6. The CDR3 sequence is 14 residues long.

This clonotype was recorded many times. CDR3 sequence: CSASPGTSGSEQYF. The CDR3 coding sequence is TGCAGTGCTAGCCCTGGGACTAGCGGGAGCGAGCAGTACTTC. The genes are TRBV20-1 and TRBJ2-7; 14 bases match TRBD2. The CDR3 extends over 14 amino acids. The V gene end was trimmed by 3 bases and the J gene end by 6 bases; junction bases not matched to a gene: 4. Germline loops: CDR1 DFQATT, CDR2 SNEGSKA (reference sequence).

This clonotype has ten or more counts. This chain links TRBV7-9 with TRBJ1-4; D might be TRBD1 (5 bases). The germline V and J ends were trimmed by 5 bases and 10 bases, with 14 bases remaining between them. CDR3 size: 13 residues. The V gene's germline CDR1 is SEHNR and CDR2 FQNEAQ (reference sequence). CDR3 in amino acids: CASSHGDGAKLFF. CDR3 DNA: TGTGCCAGCAGCCACGGGGATGGGGCAAAACTGTTTTTT.